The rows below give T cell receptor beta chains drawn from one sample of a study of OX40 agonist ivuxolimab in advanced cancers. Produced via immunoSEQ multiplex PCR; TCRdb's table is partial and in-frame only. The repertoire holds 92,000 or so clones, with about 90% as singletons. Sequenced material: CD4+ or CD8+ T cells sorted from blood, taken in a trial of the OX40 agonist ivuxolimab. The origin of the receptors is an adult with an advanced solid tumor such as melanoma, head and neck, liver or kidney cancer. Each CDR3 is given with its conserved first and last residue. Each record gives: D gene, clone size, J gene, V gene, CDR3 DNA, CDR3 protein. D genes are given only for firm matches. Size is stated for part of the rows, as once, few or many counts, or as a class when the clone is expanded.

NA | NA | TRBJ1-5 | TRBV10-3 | TGTGCCATCAGTGAGTCCCCTCAGCCCCAGCATTTT | CAISESPQPQHF
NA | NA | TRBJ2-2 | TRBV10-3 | TGTGCCATCAAGGTCGCAGGGGCCGGGGAGCTGTTTTTT | CAIKVAGAGELFF
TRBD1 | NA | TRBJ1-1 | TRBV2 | TGTGCCAGCAATCAGGGGGCTATGGAAGCTTTCTTT | CASNQGAMEAFF
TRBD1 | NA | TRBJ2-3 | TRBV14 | TGTGCCAGCAGCCAGTTCATGACAGGGTCCACAGATACGCAGTATTTT | CASSQFMTGSTDTQYF
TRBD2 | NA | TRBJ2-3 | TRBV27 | TGTGCCAGCAGCCCAGCGGGGGTATATGCAGATACGCAGTATTTT | CASSPAGVYADTQYF
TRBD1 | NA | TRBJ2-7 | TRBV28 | TGTGCCAGCAGTCGGGACAGGGGCTACGAGCAGTACTTC | CASSRDRGYEQYF
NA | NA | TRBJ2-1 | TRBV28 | TGTGCCAGCAGTTTAGATCGGGGACTCTCCTACAATGAGCAGTTCTTC | CASSLDRGLSYNEQFF
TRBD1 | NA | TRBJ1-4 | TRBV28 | TGTGCCAGCAGTTTACCTCGGGACAGCGCAACTAATGAAAAACTGTTTTTT | CASSLPRDSATNEKLFF
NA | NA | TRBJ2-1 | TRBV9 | TGTGCCAGCAGCTATGGGGGAGGTTTGGAGGATGAGCAGTTCTTC | CASSYGGGLEDEQFF
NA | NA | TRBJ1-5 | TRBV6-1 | TGTGCCAGCACTTCGTTATCCCCGGGGCAGCCCCAGCATTTT | CASTSLSPGQPQHF
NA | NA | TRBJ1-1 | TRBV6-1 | TGTGCCAGCAGCCCCCAGCGGCGGACTGAAGCTTTCTTT | CASSPQRRTEAFF
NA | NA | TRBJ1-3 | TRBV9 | TGTGCCAGCAGCGTAGGGCTGTTCTCTGGAAACACCATATATTTT | CASSVGLFSGNTIYF
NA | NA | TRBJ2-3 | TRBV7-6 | TGTGCCAGCAGCTTAGATCGGGATACGCAGTATTTT | CASSLDRDTQYF
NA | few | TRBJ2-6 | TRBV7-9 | TGTGCCAGCAGATCTGGGGCCAACGTCCTGACTTTC | CASRSGANVLTF
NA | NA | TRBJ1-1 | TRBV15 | TGTGCCACCAGCGCGTTAGGGAACACTGAAGCTTTCTTT | CATSALGNTEAFF
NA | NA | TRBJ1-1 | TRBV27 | TGTGCCAGCAGTTTTGTTTTTGGCACTGAAGCTTTCTTT | CASSFVFGTEAFF
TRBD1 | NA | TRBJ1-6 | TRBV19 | TGTGCCAGCCGACAACAGGGGGCGCCTAATTCACCCCTCCACTTT | CASRQQGAPNSPLHF
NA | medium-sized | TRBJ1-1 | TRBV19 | TGTGCCAGTACGGGCCTACGAAACACTGAAGCTTTCTTT | CASTGLRNTEAFF
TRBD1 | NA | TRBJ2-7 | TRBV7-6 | TGTGCCAGCAGCCAGGGGGTTACCTACGAGCAGTACTTC | CASSQGVTYEQYF
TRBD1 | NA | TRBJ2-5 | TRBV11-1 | TGTGCCAGCAGCTCTAGACCGGGACAGAGATACCAAGAGACCCAGTACTTC | CASSSRPGQRYQETQYF
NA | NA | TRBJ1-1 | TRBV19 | TGTGCCAGTAGTGCCCGAGGCTTGACTGAAGCTTTCTTT | CASSARGLTEAFF
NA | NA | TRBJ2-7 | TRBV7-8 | TGTGCCAGCAGCTTAGAGTGGGCTAGTTCGAGAGGCGAGCAGTACTTC | CASSLEWASSRGEQYF
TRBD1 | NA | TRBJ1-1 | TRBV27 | TGTGCCAGCAGTCTTCGGACAGGGCGGGGGGACACTGAAGCTTTCTTT | CASSLRTGRGDTEAFF
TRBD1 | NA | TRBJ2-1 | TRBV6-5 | TGTGCCAGCAGAGCGACAGGGAACCCTAATGAGCAGTTCTTC | CASRATGNPNEQFF
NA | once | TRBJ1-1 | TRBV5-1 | TGCGCCAGCAGCTTCTGGGGGCAGAACACTGAAGCTTTCTTT | CASSFWGQNTEAFF
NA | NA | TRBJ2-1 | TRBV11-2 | TGTGCCAGCAGACCGATTGAGTTCTCCTACAATGAGCAGTTCTTC | CASRPIEFSYNEQFF
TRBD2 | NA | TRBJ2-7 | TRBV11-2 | TGTGCCAGCAGCTTAGTGGCTAGCGGGAGCTACGAGCAGTACTTC | CASSLVASGSYEQYF